Below are 5 T cell receptor beta chains sequenced from a single sample in a study of low-dose radiotherapy and immunotherapy resistance in tumors. Covering alpha and beta chains, TRAV- and TRBV-specific primers were used for the first-strand cDNA. TCRs were put through approximately 20 PCR cycles of amplification with Phusion. A constant-region primer and the V-primer adapter served as the primer pair. TCRdb reprocessed the reads via MiXCR and lists one record per CDR3 protein. The sample includes roughly 40,000 distinct CDR3 sequences, around a quarter of them seen just once. Time point here: after trial treatment. Treatment defined: LDRT plus nivolumab, ipilimumab, low-dose cyclophosphamide and aspirin (RACIN trial). Sequenced material: PBMCs, taken after low-dose radiotherapy plus immunotherapy. These receptor sequences come from a male donor with prostate cancer.

A few counts support this clonotype. This chain uses TRBV30 with TRBJ1-6; the D gene is possibly TRBD1 (5 bases). The V gene lost 4 bases and the J gene lost 4 bases, with 14 bases spanning the gap. From germline, CDR1 is GTSNPN and CDR2 SVGIG (reference sequence). CDR3 length: 15 residues. As DNA, the CDR3 is TGTGCCTGGACCCTCGGCGGGGCTTATAATTCACCCCTCCACTTT. The encoded protein is CAWTLGGAYNSPLHF.

The sample holds many counts of this clonotype. This sequence joins TRBV2 and TRBJ2-3; weak D call: TRBD2 (5 bases). Per the germline V gene, CDR1 is SNHLY and CDR2 is FYNNEI. V lost 7 bases and J lost 8, with 13 bases in between. This CDR3 is 12 amino acids long. DNA for the CDR3: TGTGCCAGCACCCGGCGGACTTCTACGCAGTATTTT. Amino acid sequence: CASTRRTSTQYF.

Within the sample, this clonotype is medium-sized. The genes are TRBV7-8 and TRBJ2-3; D is undetermined. The CDR3 totals 14 residues. Germline CDR1 reads SGHVS; CDR2 reads FQNEAQ. Trimming took 10 bases from V and 5 from J, leaving 19 bases between them. The CDR3 bases are TGTGCCATCCCCGACGAGACTGGTGGAGATACGCAGTATTTT. Its translation: CAIPDETGGDTQYF.

About this clonotype itself: A far larger clone lies a single base away; this is likely a read error. The chain is built from TRBV28 and TRBJ2-1; TRBD2 matches 12 bases. The CDR3 runs to 16 residues. CDR1 MDHEN and CDR2 SYDVKM come from the germline V gene. J gave up 0 bases and V 6 bases, and 3 bases lay outside the gene matches. The CDR3 loop reads CASSRTSGASYNEQFF. The CDR3 nucleotides are TGTGCCAGCAGCCGGACTAGCGGGGCCTCCTACAATGAGCAGTTCTTC.

Concerning this clonotype itself: A far larger clone lies a single base away; this is likely a read error. The genes are TRBV6-2 or TRBV6-3 and TRBJ2-1; no reliable D call. Germline V CDR1 and CDR2: MNHEY, SVGEGT. Deletions cut 5 bases from V and 10 bases from J, with 27 bases between. The CDR3 is 17 residues long. CDR3 amino acids: CASSDPDQSIFSYEQFF. The CDR3 DNA follows: TGTGCCAGCAGTGACCCGGACCAAAGTATTTTCTCCTACGAGCAGTTCTTC.